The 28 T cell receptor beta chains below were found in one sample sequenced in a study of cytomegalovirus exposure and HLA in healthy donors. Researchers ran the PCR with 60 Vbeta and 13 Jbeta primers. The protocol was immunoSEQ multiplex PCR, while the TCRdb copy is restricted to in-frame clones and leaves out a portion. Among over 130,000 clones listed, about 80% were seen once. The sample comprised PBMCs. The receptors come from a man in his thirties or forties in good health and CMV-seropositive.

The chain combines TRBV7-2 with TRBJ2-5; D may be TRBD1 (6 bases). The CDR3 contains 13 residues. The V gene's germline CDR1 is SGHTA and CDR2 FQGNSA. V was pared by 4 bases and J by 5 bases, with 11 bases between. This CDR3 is CASSSAQGETQYF. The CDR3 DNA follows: TGTGCCAGCAGCTCCGCCCAGGGGGAGACCCAGTACTTC.

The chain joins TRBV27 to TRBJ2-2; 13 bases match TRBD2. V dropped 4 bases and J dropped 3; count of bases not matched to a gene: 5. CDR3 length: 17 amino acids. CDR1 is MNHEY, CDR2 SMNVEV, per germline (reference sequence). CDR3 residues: CASSSWTSGRDTGELFF. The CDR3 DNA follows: TGTGCCAGCAGTTCCTGGACTAGCGGGAGAGACACCGGGGAGCTGTTTTTT.

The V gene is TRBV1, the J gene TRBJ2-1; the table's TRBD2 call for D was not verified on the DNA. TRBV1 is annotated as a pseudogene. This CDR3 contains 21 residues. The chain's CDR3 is CTSSQDPTNPQQRGGPGEQFF. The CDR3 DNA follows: TGCACCAGCAGCCAAGATCCCACAAATCCCCAACAGCGGGGGGGCCCCGGTGAGCAGTTCTTC.

The CDR3 sequence: CASSRIAGSGNTIYF. In nucleotides, the CDR3 is TGTGCCAGCAGCCGGATTGCAGGGTCTGGAAACACCATATATTTT. This chain links TRBV7-9 with TRBJ1-3; TRBD1 might be the D (5 bases). The length of the CDR3 is 15 residues. Between the trimmed V and J ends, which lost 5 bases and 1 base, there was a span of 12 bases. Germline assignment: CDR1 SEHNR and CDR2 FQNEAQ (reference sequence). The full variable domain, in which reference TRBV7-9 and TRBJ1-3 provide the parts outside the CDR3, is DTGVSQNPRHKITKRGQNVTFRCDPISEHNRLYWYRQTLGQGPEFLTYFQNEAQLEKSRLLSDRFSAERPKGSFSTLEIQRTEQGDSAMYLCASSRIAGSGNTIYFGEGSWLTVV.

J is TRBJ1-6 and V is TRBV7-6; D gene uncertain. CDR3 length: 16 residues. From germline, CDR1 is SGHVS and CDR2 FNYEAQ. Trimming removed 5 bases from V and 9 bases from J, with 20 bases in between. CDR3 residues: CASSPEVALSGSPLHF. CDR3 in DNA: TGTGCCAGCAGCCCAGAAGTAGCCCTTAGCGGTTCACCCCTCCACTTT.

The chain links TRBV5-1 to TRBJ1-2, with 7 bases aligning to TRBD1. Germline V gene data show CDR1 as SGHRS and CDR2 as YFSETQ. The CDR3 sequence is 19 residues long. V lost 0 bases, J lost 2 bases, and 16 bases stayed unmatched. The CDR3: CASSLGAFSTGQRNYGYTF. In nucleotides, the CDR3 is TGCGCCAGCAGCTTGGGGGCGTTCTCAACGGGACAGCGGAACTATGGCTACACCTTC. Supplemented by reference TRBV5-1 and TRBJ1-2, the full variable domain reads KAGVTQTPRYLIKTRGQQVTLSCSPISGHRSVSWYQQTPGQGLQFLFEYFSETQRNKGNFPGRFSGRQFSNSRSEMNVSTLELGDSALYLCASSLGAFSTGQRNYGYTFGSGTRLTVV.

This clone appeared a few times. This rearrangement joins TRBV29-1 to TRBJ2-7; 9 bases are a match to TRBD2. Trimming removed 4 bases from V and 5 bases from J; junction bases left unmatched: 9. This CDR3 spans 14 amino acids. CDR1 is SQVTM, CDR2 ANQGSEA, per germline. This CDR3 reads CSVVGLAGSDEQYF. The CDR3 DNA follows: TGCAGCGTTGTCGGGCTAGCGGGGTCGGACGAGCAGTACTTC.

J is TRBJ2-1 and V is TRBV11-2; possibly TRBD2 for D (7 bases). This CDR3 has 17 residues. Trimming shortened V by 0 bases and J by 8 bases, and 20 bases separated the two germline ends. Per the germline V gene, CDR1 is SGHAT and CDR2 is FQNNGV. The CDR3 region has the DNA TGTGCCAGCAGCTTAGAAAGGGCCTGGGGGGGGCGGGATGAGCAGTTCTTC. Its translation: CASSLERAWGGRDEQFF.

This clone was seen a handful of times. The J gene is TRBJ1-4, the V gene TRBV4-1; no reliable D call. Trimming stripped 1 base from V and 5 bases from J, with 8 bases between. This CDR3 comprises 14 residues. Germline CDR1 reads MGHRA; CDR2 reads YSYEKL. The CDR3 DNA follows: TGCGCCAGCAGCCAAGGTTTCGGGAATGAAAAACTGTTTTTT. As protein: CASSQGFGNEKLFF.

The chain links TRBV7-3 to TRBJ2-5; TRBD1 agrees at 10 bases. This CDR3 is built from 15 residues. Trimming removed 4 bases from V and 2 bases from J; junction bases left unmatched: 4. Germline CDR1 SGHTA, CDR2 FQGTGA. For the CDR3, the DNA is TGTGCCAGCAGCTCAGGACAGGGGGGACAAGAGACCCAGTACTTC. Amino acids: CASSSGQGGQETQYF.

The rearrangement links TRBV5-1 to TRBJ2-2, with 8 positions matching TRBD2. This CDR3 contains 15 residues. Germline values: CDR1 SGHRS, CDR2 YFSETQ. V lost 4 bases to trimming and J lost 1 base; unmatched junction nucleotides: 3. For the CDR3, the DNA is TGCGCCAGCAGCCCCACTAGCGGGAACACCGGGGAGCTGTTTTTT. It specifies CASSPTSGNTGELFF.

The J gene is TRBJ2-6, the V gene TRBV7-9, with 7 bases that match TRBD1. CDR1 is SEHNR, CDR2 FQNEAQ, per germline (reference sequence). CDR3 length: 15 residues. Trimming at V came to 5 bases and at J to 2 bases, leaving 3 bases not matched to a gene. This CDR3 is CASSRGTAGANVLTF. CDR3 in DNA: TGTGCCAGCAGCCGAGGGACAGCTGGGGCCAACGTCCTGACTTTC.

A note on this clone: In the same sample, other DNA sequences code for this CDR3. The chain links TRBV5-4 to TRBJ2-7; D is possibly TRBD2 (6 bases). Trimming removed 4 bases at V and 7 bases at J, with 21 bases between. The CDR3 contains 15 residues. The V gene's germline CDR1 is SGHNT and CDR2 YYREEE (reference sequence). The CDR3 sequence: CASSPEVAVLGEQYF. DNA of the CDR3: TGTGCCAGCAGCCCCGAGGTAGCGGTTCTAGGAGAGCAGTACTTC.

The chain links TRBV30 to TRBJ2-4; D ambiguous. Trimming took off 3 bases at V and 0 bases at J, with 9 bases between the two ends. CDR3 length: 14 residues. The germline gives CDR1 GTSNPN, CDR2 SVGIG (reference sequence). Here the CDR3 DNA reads TGTGCCTGGAGGGCGGCGCTAGCCAAAAACATTCAGTACTTC. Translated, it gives CAWRAALAKNIQYF.

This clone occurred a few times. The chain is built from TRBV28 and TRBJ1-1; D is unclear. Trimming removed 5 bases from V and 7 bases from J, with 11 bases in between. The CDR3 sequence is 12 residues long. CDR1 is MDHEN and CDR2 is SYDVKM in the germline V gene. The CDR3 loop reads CASSRTRGEAFF. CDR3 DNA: TGTGCCAGCAGTCGCACTAGAGGTGAAGCTTTCTTT.

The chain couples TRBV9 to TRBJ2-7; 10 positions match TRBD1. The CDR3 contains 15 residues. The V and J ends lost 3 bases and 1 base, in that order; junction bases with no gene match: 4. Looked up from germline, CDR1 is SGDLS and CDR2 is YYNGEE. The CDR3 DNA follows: TGTGCCAGCAGCGGTGGACAGGGGGTTTCCTACGAGCAGTACTTC. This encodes CASSGGQGVSYEQYF.

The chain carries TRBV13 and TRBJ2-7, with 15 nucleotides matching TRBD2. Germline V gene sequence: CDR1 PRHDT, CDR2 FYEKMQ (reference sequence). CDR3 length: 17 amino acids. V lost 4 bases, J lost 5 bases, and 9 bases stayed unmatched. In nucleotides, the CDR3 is TGTGCCAGCAGCTCCTACCGGGGACTAGCGGGAGGACACGAGCAGTACTTC. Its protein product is CASSSYRGLAGGHEQYF.

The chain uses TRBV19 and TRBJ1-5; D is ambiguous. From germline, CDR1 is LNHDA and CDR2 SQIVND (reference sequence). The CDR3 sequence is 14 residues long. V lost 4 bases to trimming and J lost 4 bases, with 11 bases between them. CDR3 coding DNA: TGTGCCAGTAGTAACAGTCGTGGAAATCAGCCCCAGCATTTT. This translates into CASSNSRGNQPQHF.

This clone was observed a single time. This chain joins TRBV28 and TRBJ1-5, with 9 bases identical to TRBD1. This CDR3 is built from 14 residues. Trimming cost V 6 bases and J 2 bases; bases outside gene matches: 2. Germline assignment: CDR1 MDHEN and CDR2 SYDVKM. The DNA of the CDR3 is TGTGCCAGCAGAAGACAGGGGGGCAATCAGCCCCAGCATTTT. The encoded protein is CASRRQGGNQPQHF.

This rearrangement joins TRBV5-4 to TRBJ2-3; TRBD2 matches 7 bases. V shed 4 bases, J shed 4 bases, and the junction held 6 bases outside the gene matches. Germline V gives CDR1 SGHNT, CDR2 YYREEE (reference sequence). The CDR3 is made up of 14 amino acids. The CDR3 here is CASSPGLVADTQYF. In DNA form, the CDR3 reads TGTGCCAGCAGCCCTGGACTAGTTGCAGATACGCAGTATTTT.

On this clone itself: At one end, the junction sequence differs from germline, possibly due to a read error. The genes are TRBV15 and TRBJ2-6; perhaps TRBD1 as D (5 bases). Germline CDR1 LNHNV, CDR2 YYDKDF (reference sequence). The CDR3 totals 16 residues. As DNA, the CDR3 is TGTGCCACCAGCAGAGTGCCGAATCAAGGGGCCGACGTCCTGACTTTC. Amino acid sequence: CATSRVPNQGADVLTF.

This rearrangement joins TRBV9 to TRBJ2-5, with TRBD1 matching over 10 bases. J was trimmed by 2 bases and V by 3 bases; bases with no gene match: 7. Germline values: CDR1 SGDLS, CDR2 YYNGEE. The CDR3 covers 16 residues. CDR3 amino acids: CASSAEGQGIQETQYF. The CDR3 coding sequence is TGTGCCAGCAGCGCCGAGGGACAGGGGATTCAAGAGACCCAGTACTTC.

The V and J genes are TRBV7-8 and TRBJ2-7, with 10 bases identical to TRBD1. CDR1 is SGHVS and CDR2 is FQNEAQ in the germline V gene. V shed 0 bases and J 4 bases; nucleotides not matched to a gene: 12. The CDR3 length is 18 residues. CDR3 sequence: CASSLARRQGAPRYEQYF. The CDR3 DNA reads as TGTGCCAGCAGCTTAGCGAGGAGACAGGGGGCGCCCCGTTACGAGCAGTACTTC.

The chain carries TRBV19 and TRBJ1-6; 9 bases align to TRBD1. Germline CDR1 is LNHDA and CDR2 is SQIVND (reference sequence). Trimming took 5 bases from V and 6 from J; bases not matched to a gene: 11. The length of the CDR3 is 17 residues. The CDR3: CASSPAQQGAGNSPLHF. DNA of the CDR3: TGTGCCAGTAGTCCAGCCCAACAGGGGGCGGGTAATTCACCCCTCCACTTT.

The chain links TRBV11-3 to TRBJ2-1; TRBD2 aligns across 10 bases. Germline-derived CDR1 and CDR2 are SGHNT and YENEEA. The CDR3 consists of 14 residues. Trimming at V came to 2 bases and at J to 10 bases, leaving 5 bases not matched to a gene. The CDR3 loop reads CASSLTSGVQEQFF. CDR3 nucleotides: TGTGCCAGCAGCTTAACTAGCGGGGTTCAGGAGCAGTTCTTC.

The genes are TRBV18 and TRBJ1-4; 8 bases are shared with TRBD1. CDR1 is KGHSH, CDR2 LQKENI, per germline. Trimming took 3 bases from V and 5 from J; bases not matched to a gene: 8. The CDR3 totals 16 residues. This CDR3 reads CASSPSIGQGNEKLFF. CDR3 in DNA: TGTGCCAGCTCACCCTCAATAGGACAGGGAAATGAAAAACTGTTTTTT.

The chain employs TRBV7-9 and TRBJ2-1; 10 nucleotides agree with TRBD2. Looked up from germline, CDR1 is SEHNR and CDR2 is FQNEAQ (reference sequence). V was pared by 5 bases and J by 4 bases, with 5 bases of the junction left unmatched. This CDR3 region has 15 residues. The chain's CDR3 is CASSPGTSVYNEQFF. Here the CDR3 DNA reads TGTGCCAGCAGCCCCGGGACTAGCGTTTACAATGAGCAGTTCTTC.

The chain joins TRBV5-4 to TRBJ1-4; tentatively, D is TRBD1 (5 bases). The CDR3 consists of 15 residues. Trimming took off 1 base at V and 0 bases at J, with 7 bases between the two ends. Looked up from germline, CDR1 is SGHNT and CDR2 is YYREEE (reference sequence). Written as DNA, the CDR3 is TGTGCCAGCAGCTTGTGGACACCAACTAATGAAAAACTGTTTTTT. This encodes CASSLWTPTNEKLFF.